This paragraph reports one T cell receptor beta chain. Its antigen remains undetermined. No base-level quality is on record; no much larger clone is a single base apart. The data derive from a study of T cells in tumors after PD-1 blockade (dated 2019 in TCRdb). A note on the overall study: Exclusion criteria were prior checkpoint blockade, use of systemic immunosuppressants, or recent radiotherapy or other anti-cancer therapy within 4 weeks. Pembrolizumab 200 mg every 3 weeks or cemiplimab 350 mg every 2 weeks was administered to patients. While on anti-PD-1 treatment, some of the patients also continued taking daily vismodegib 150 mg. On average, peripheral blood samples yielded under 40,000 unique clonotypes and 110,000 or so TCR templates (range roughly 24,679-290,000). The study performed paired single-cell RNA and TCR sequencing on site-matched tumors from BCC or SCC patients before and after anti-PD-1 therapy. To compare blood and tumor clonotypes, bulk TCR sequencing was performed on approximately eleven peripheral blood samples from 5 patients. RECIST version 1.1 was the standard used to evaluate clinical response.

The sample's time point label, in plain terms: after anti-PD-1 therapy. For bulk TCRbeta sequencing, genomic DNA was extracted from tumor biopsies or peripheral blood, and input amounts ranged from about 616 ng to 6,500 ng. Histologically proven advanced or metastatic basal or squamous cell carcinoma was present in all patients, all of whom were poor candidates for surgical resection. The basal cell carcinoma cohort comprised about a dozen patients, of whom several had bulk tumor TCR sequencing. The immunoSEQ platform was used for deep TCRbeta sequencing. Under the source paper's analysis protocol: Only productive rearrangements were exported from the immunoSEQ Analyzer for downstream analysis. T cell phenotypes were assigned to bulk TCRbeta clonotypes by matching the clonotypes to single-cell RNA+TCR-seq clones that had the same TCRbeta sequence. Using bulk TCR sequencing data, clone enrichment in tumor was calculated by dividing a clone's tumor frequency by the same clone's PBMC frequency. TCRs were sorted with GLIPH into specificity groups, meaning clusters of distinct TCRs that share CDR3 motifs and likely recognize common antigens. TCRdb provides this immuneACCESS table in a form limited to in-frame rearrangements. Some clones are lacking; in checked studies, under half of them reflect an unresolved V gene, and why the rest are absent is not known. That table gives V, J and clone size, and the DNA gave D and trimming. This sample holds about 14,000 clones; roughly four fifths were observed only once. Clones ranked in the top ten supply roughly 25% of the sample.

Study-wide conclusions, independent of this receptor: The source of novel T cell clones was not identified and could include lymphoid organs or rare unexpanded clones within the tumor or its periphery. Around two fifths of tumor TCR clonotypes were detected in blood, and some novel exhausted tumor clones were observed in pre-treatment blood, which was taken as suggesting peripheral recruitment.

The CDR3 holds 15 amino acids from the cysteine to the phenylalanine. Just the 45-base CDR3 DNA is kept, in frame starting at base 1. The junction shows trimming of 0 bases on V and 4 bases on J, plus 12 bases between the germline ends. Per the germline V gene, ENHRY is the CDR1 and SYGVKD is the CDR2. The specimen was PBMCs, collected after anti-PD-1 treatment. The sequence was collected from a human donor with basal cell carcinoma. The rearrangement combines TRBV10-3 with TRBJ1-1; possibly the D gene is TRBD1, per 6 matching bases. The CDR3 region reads CAISESGGAGTEAFF. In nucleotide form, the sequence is TGTGCCATCAGTGAGTCGGGGGGCGCCGGCACTGAAGCTTTCTTT.